These T cell receptor beta chains were read from a single sample in a study of blood T cell repertoires in COVID-19. The table came from immunoSEQ multiplex PCR; TCRdb's copy has only in-frame clones and leaves some out. Of roughly 58,000 clones listed, more than 55% are singletons. Specimen: PBMCs or T cells enriched from blood (not recorded which). All receptors come from a woman aged 55-70 years who had been exposed to COVID-19. Both conserved end residues are part of each CDR3. A D gene is named only where the DNA matches it firmly. Size is stated for part of the rows, as once, few or many counts, or as a class when the clone is expanded.

>TRBV6-6|NA|TRBJ2-7|TRBD2
TGTGCCAGCAGTCCCGAGGGAGCGGGGTACGAGCAGTACTTC
CASSPEGAGYEQYF
>TRBV6-6|NA|TRBJ2-7|TRBD1
TGTGCCAGCAGTTTGCTACCGGGACAGGGAAATTACGAGCAGTACTTC
CASSLLPGQGNYEQYF
>TRBV30|NA|TRBJ1-1|NA
TGTGCCTGTTCCCCATGGGCGACAGCTAACACTGAAGCTTTCTTT
CACSPWATANTEAFF
>TRBV30|NA|TRBJ2-2|NA
TGTGCCTGGAGTCCTTCTGTCACCGGGGAGCTGTTTTTT
CAWSPSVTGELFF
>TRBV28|NA|TRBJ1-5|TRBD1
TGTGCCAGCAGTTCTCTGACAGGGTTCAATCAGCCCCAGCATTTT
CASSSLTGFNQPQHF
>TRBV12-2|NA|TRBJ2-1|NA
TGTGCAAGTCGGCTAGGGGACAGCGGAGACTACAATGAGCAGTTCTTC
CASRLGDSGDYNEQFF
>TRBV28|NA|TRBJ1-1|NA
TGTGCCAGCAGTCCTCAGGGACTAGTCAGGGGCACTGAAGCTTTCTTT
CASSPQGLVRGTEAFF
>TRBV19|NA|TRBJ2-1|TRBD2
TGTGCCACCCAAGCGGGAGCGACCTACAATGAGCAGTTCTTC
CATQAGATYNEQFF
>TRBV28|NA|TRBJ1-1|NA
TGTGCCAGCAGACCGGGATTGGTGTACACTGAAGCTTTCTTT
CASRPGLVYTEAFF
>TRBV20-1|NA|TRBJ2-5|TRBD2
TGCAGTGCTAGTAGCGGGAAAAGAGAGACCCAGTACTTC
CSASSGKRETQYF
>TRBV19|NA|TRBJ1-5|NA
TGTGCCAGTAGTGTCCCAGGGGCCCCTATTCTACCCCAGCATTTT
CASSVPGAPILPQHF
>TRBV5-4|NA|TRBJ2-1|TRBD2
TGTGCCAGCGAGGGGACTACCCACAATGAGCAGTTCTTC
CASEGTTHNEQFF
>TRBV5-5|NA|TRBJ2-6|NA
TGTGCCAGCAGCTTTCATCCGACGGGGGTCTCTGGGGCCAACGTCCTGACTTTC
CASSFHPTGVSGANVLTF
>TRBV11-2|NA|TRBJ2-3|NA
TGTGCCAGCAGCTTCGCCTCGGGGAAGCAAGATACGCAGTATTTT
CASSFASGKQDTQYF
>TRBV19|NA|TRBJ2-1|TRBD1
TGTGCCAGTAGTATAGGGACAGGGAATGAGCAGTTCTTC
CASSIGTGNEQFF
>TRBV28|few|TRBJ1-1|NA
TGTGCCAGCAGTCTCTCGGGGGTGACTGAAGCTTTCTTT
CASSLSGVTEAFF
>TRBV2|NA|TRBJ1-5|NA
TGTGCCAGCAGTGACTCGGACTCAGAGCAGCCCCAGCATTTT
CASSDSDSEQPQHF
>TRBV3-1/TRBV3-2|NA|TRBJ1-5|NA
TGTGCCAGCAGCCAAGGCCCAACTCGGGGGCAGCCCCAGCATTTT
CASSQGPTRGQPQHF
>TRBV28|NA|TRBJ1-2|TRBD1
TGTGCCAGCAGTCGGGACAGGGTCGGCTATGGCTACACCTTC
CASSRDRVGYGYTF
>TRBV9|NA|TRBJ2-2|NA
TGTGCCAGCAGAATCGCGAACACCGGGGAGCTGTTTTTT
CASRIANTGELFF
>TRBV5-4|NA|TRBJ1-2|TRBD1
TGTGCCACCCCCACCCGGGCAGGGGGGAATGGCTACACCTTC
CATPTRAGGNGYTF
>TRBV6-1|many|TRBJ1-5|NA
TGTGCCAGCAGTGAAGCGACGACACAGCATTTT
CASSEATTQHF
>TRBV11-2|NA|TRBJ1-5|NA
TGTGCCAGCAGCCCCGACGGGGATAGCAATCAGCCCCAGCATTTT
CASSPDGDSNQPQHF
>TRBV4-2|NA|TRBJ2-3|NA
TGTGCCAGCAGCCAAGGATCCGGGGGGCCAGCAGATACGCAGTATTTT
CASSQGSGGPADTQYF
>TRBV5-4|many|TRBJ1-2|NA
TGTGCCAGCAGCCTAACAGGTCATGGCTACACCTTC
CASSLTGHGYTF
>TRBV7-2|NA|TRBJ1-1|TRBD1
TGTGCCAGCAGCCTCACAGGGGTGAACACTGAAGCTTTCTTT
CASSLTGVNTEAFF
>TRBV9|NA|TRBJ2-7|TRBD2
TGTGCCAGCAGCGCGGGACTAGCGGGGACCTACGAGCAGTACTTC
CASSAGLAGTYEQYF
>TRBV30|NA|TRBJ1-1|TRBD1
TGTGCCTGGAGTGTCAGAACAGGGGGCTTCACTGAAGCTTTCTTT
CAWSVRTGGFTEAFF
>TRBV4-1|NA|TRBJ2-7|TRBD2
TGCGCCAGCAGCACCCGGACTAGCGGGAGCTACGAGCAGTACTTC
CASSTRTSGSYEQYF
>TRBV7-3|NA|TRBJ2-3|NA
TGTGCCAGCAGCTTAGGAGGGGGCTTCACAGATACGCAGTATTTT
CASSLGGGFTDTQYF
>TRBV30|NA|TRBJ1-1|TRBD1
TGTGCCTGGAGACCCGGACAGGGCGTTGTGCCGTACGCTGAAGCTTTCTTT
CAWRPGQGVVPYAEAFF
>TRBV7-2|NA|TRBJ2-3|NA
TGTGCCAGCAGAAGGGCGGGGGCGCAGGATACGCAGTATTTT
CASRRAGAQDTQYF
>TRBV27|NA|TRBJ1-1|NA
TGTGCCAGCAGCCCAATACTCATGAACACTGAAGCTTTCTTT
CASSPILMNTEAFF
>TRBV3-1/TRBV3-2|NA|TRBJ2-1|TRBD1
TGTGCCAGCAGCCTCGGGACAGGGGCTGAGCAGTTCTTC
CASSLGTGAEQFF
>TRBV14|NA|TRBJ1-5|NA
TGTGCCAGCAGCCAATCGTATAATCAGCCCCAGCATTTT
CASSQSYNQPQHF
>TRBV19|NA|TRBJ2-1|NA
TGTGCCAGTAGTGTGGACTCCCGCAATGAGCAGTTCTTC
CASSVDSRNEQFF
>TRBV28|few|TRBJ2-7|TRBD2
TGTGCCAGCAGTTTAGGGCGTCGCGGGGGGTTTAACTCCTACGAGCAGTACTTC
CASSLGRRGGFNSYEQYF
>TRBV5-5|few|TRBJ2-3|NA
TGTGCCAGCGGCCCCCTGAATCCCATATACACAGATACGCAGTATTTT
CASGPLNPIYTDTQYF
>TRBV19|NA|TRBJ2-3|TRBD2
TGTGCCAGTACTGGCGGGGGAAGCACAGATACGCAGTATTTT
CASTGGGSTDTQYF
>TRBV27|NA|TRBJ1-6|NA
TGTGCCAGCAGTTTAGGACAAGTTAATTCACCCCTCCACTTT
CASSLGQVNSPLHF
>TRBV18|few|TRBJ2-3|NA
TGTGCCAGCTCACCCTCAACCGGTGGGGGGGATACGCAGTATTTT
CASSPSTGGGDTQYF